A single sample is the source of the 14 T cell receptor beta chains below, sequenced in a study of blood T cell repertoires in COVID-19 (dated by TCRdb to about 2020). Preparation of the library involved the immunoSEQ multiplex PCR assay. TCRdb stores this immuneACCESS table with in-frame sequences only. Part of the clones is absent; in the studies checked, under half of the shortfall reflects unresolved V genes, and no reason is known for the rest. In this sample the table shows about 370,000 clones, roughly 90% of which occur a single time. Of the sample, 0.86% is held by the ten largest clones. Input material: PBMCs or T cells enriched from blood (not recorded which). These receptors all stem from a woman aged 40 to 55 who had been exposed to COVID-19.

The chain links TRBV10-2 to TRBJ2-2; perhaps TRBD1 as D (6 bases). Trimming shortened V by 8 bases and J by 6 bases, and 16 bases separated the two germline ends. The CDR3 totals 14 residues. Germline CDR1 and CDR2: WSHSY and SAAADI. The CDR3 nucleotides are TGCGCCAGCGCTCGCACACAGGGATCCGGGGAGCTGTTTTTT. As protein: CASARTQGSGELFF.

The chain employs TRBV7-8 and TRBJ2-1; a possible D gene is TRBD1 (6 bases). The germline V and J ends were trimmed by 3 bases and 0 bases, with 18 bases remaining between them. The CDR3 is 18 residues long. CDR1 and CDR2 (germline): SGHVS, FQNEAQ. The CDR3 region has the DNA TGTGCCAGCAGCTTTTGGGGCAGGGGCCCAAACTCCTACAATGAGCAGTTCTTC. Its translation: CASSFWGRGPNSYNEQFF. The full variable domain, completed using reference TRBV7-8 and TRBJ2-1, is GAGVSQSPRYKVAKRGQDVALRCDPISGHVSLFWYQQALGQGPEFLTYFQNEAQLDKSGLPSDRFFAERPEGSVSTLKIQRTQQEDSAVYLCASSFWGRGPNSYNEQFFGPGTRLTVL.

J is TRBJ1-3 and V is TRBV21-1. TRBV21-1 is termed a pseudogene. This CDR3 region has 12 residues. The CDR3 loop is CAGGLTGNTIYF. As DNA, the CDR3 is TGTGCCGGAGGCTTAACTGGAAACACCATATATTTT.

This chain links TRBV5-6 with TRBJ1-6; 10 bases are shared with TRBD1. J lost 9 bases, V lost 1 base, and 4 bases had no gene match. Looked up from germline, CDR1 is SGHDT and CDR2 is YYEEEE. This CDR3 is built from 15 residues. For the CDR3, the DNA is TGTGCCAGCAGCTTGCCGGGACAGGGGACTTCACCCCTCCACTTT. Encoded protein: CASSLPGQGTSPLHF.

The CDR3: CASSAGNSTDTQYF. The CDR3 nucleotides are TGTGCCAGTAGTGCCGGGAATAGCACAGATACGCAGTATTTT. This sequence joins TRBV19 and TRBJ2-3; TRBD2 is a possible D gene (5 bases). V was cut by 5 bases and J by 0 bases, with 9 bases left in between. Germline V lookup: CDR1 LNHDA, CDR2 SQIVND (reference sequence). The CDR3 has 14 residues.

The chain is built from TRBV7-8 and TRBJ2-7; D perhaps matches TRBD2 (6 bases). This CDR3 comprises 15 residues. Germline CDR1 and CDR2: SGHVS and FQNEAQ. The V end lost 1 base, the J end lost 3 bases, and 13 bases lay between the germline ends. CDR3 loop: CASSLVGGVVYEQYF. DNA of the CDR3: TGTGCCAGCAGCTTAGTGGGGGGAGTAGTCTACGAGCAGTACTTC. Drawing the rest from reference TRBV7-8 and TRBJ2-7, the complete variable domain is GAGVSQSPRYKVAKRGQDVALRCDPISGHVSLFWYQQALGQGPEFLTYFQNEAQLDKSGLPSDRFFAERPEGSVSTLKIQRTQQEDSAVYLCASSLVGGVVYEQYFGPGTRLTVT.

Written as DNA, the CDR3 is TGTGCCAGCAGCTTTAAAGAGACCCAGTACTTC. This translates into CASSFKETQYF. The gene calls are TRBV7-9 and TRBJ2-5; D remains ambiguous. This CDR3 is built from 11 residues. In germline, CDR1 is SEHNR, CDR2 FQNEAQ (reference sequence). Trimming pared 3 bases from V and 3 bases from J, leaving 2 bases between.

The sample holds a few counts of this clone. This chain joins TRBV7-2 and TRBJ1-5, with D perhaps TRBD1 (5 bases). With 3 bases removed from V and 4 bases from J, the gap between germline ends came to 10 bases. Germline V gene sequence: CDR1 SGHTA, CDR2 FQGNSA. The CDR3 has 14 residues. The CDR3 loop reads CASSFAGTNQPQHF. The CDR3 nucleotides read TGTGCCAGCAGCTTTGCAGGGACTAATCAGCCCCAGCATTTT.

The chain has TRBV6-1 and TRBJ1-1; D unclear. The germline gives CDR1 MNHNS, CDR2 SASEGT. Trimming took off 2 bases at V and 4 bases at J, with 17 bases between the two ends. This CDR3 spans 16 amino acids. The CDR3 region is CASSELPAGQSTEAFF. CDR3 nucleotide sequence: TGTGCCAGCAGTGAACTTCCGGCTGGGCAGAGCACTGAAGCTTTCTTT.

The chain joins TRBV15 to TRBJ1-2; D gene ambiguous. V was trimmed by 1 base and J by 6 bases, leaving 15 bases between them. The CDR3 is made up of 15 amino acids. The V gene's germline CDR1 is LNHNV and CDR2 YYDKDF (reference sequence). CDR3 amino acids: CATSRGEPRRDGYTF. DNA for the CDR3: TGTGCCACCAGCAGAGGGGAACCCAGGAGGGATGGCTACACCTTC.

The chain uses TRBV30 and TRBJ1-2, with 9 bases lining up with TRBD1. This CDR3 spans 13 amino acids. The V gene's germline CDR1 is GTSNPN and CDR2 SVGIG (reference sequence). V shed 2 bases, J shed 6 bases, and the junction held 4 bases outside the gene matches. The CDR3 nucleotides are TGTGCCTGGAGTTTAACAGGGGGCGATGGCTACACCTTC. It codes for CAWSLTGGDGYTF.

The chain links TRBV12-5 to TRBJ1-5; no clear D. The germline CDR1 and CDR2 sequences are LGHNT and FRNRAP. V lost 0 bases and J 0 bases, leaving 9 bases between the germline ends. This CDR3 has 16 amino acids. CDR3 sequence reads: CASGLVRGNSNQPQHF. The CDR3 DNA reads TGTGCTAGTGGTTTGGTGCGGGGAAATAGCAATCAGCCCCAGCATTTT. Full variable domain (missing parts from reference TRBV12-5 and TRBJ1-5): DARVTQTPRHKVTEMGQEVTMRCQPILGHNTVFWYRQTMMQGLELLAYFRNRAPLDDSGMPKDRFSAEMPDATLATLKIQPSEPRDSAVYFCASGLVRGNSNQPQHFGDGTRLSIL.

This chain joins TRBV25-1 and TRBJ1-1; the D gene is possibly TRBD1 (5 bases). This CDR3 has 12 amino acids. The V and J ends lost 4 bases and 3 bases respectively, with 6 bases between them. Germline assignment: CDR1 MGHDK and CDR2 SYGVNS. The CDR3 nucleotides read TGTGCCAGCAGTGGGGGGGACACTGAAGCTTTCTTT. Its translation: CASSGGDTEAFF.

V and J are TRBV27 and TRBJ2-7, with D perhaps TRBD1 (6 bases). Per germline, CDR1 MNHEY and CDR2 SMNVEV (reference sequence). V was pared by 5 bases and J by 2 bases, with 16 bases between. This CDR3 is 15 amino acids long. The CDR3 is CASSPTYRETYEQYF. The CDR3 DNA reads TGTGCCAGCAGTCCGACTTACAGGGAAACCTACGAGCAGTACTTC.